This TCR beta chain was documented in a study of cytomegalovirus exposure and HLA in healthy donors. Background on the study: The use of the same platform for the approximately 130 validation repertoires and the 600 to 800 first-cohort repertoires was reported by a later analysis. Study outcomes and limitations: In vitro testing confirmed a few CMV-associated chains as specific for CMV antigens. The tendency of first-cohort TCR clusters to co-occur in the 120 validation repertoires was identified by a subsequent analysis. Reports described diagnosis of cytomegalovirus status by the classifier as highly specific and sensitive.

Details on this clone: No antigen is known for it.

TCRdb keeps only in-frame clones here, not all; method: immunoSEQ multiplex PCR. The table includes roughly 230,000 clones, roughly 91% detected once. Sequencing was performed on PBMCs. The sequence came from a woman aged 25-40 years in good health and CMV-seronegative.

The CDR3 region is CASSLEEGIDEQYF. CDR3 DNA: TGTGCCAGCAGCTTAGAGGAGGGCATTGACGAGCAGTACTTC. The V call is TRBV11-2, the J call TRBJ2-7, with a tentative D call TRBD2 (6 bases). The germline V gene encodes CDR1 SGHAT and CDR2 FQNNGV. Between the trimmed V and J ends, which lost 0 bases and 5 bases, there was a span of 11 bases. CDR3 size: 14 residues.